Listed here is a single TCR beta chain. Its cognate antigen has yet to be identified. No per-base quality is available; no much larger clone lies one base away. Trimming accounts for 0 bases at V and 7 bases at J, while the number of junction bases matched to no gene is 9. The CDR3 covers 16 residues, taking in both the cysteine and the phenylalanine. This entry keeps only the CDR3 DNA: 48 bases, framed from base 1. The germline V gene (reference sequence) specifies PRHDT as CDR1 and FYEKMQ as CDR2. This entry is derived from a study of T-cell memory formation after mild COVID-19 (dated by TCRdb to the early 2020s). At the level of the whole study: TCR sequence clusters from the two donors were found to be largely donor specific. In a couple of donors, T-cell clones that expanded and contracted after mild COVID-19 were tracked by sequencing TCRalpha and TCRbeta repertoires over time. Two young, previously healthy adult volunteers made up the cohort, one male and one female.

Ficoll-Paque density gradient centrifugation was the method used to isolate PBMCs. Sequencer: Illumina NovaSeq 6000. cDNA libraries for TCRalpha and TCRbeta were prepared by 5'RACE using constant-segment primers, with sample barcodes and unique molecular identifiers added. RNA was extracted from every sample with Trizol reagent. The libraries were amplified in two PCR steps, and the second step added a second sample barcode and Illumina TruSeq adapters. The libraries were sequenced on an Illumina NovaSeq using 2 x 150 bp paired-end reads. Per the source publication's procedure: With migec v1.2.7, reads were demultiplexed and then collapsed into UMI-guided consensus sequences. With mixcr v2.1.11, UMI consensuses were aligned to TRA and TRB V and J templates and assembled into clonotypes. Clonotypes were classified as expanded or contracted when called significant by both edgeR and NoisET, with noise models trained on biological replicates. edgeR calls used a false discovery rate-adjusted p below 0.01 and a log2 fold-change threshold of 1. As an exploratory analysis of dynamics, max-normalized trajectories of the 1000 most abundant clonotypes were examined by PCA with hierarchical clustering. Separately sequenced CD4+ and CD8+ repertoires were used to assign a CD4 or CD8 phenotype to each responding clone. TCRdb ran its own pipeline on the public reads, namely fastp trimming at Q25 and MiXCR clone calling, and kept in-frame beta chains. Each entry is one CDR3 protein sequence, shown with its most common DNA and genes. These V and J calls originate from TCRdb's pipeline instead of the authors' own analysis. This sample is represented by a few hundred thousand distinct CDR3 sequences; more than 25% of them were singletons. The ten largest clones capture 9.5% to 12% of the sample.

What the study reported, not specific to this receptor: Only two mild cases were covered by the study, and larger cohorts that include severe cases with pre-infection samples were considered necessary. The second-wave clones that peaked on day 37 were not confirmed to be SARS-CoV-2 specific. Contracting CD4+ clones turned up mainly in the CM and EM memory subsets, whereas EMRA was where CD8+ clones were enriched. The detection of some responding clones in pre-infection memory suggests that pre-existing cross-reactive memory T cells joined the SARS-CoV-2 response. From day 15 to 85, contracting clones showed balanced CD4/CD8 phenotypes, whereas a second wave of clones that expanded from day 15 to 37 leaned towards CD4+.

The receptor comes from an adult woman who had mild COVID-19 (a few samples of this study predate the infection). The sample titles of this study are shuffled in the database, so cell type and time point are left out; the donor was told from shared clones. Rearrangement joined TRBV13 to TRBJ1-5, and TRBD1 aligns with 7 junction nucleotides. The source material was PBMCs or a T cell subset sorted from them (not recorded which). The bases are TGTGCCAGCAGCTTAGGCCGAGGACAGGCGGGCCAGCCCCAGCATTTT. This gives the protein CASSLGRGQAGQPQHF. Beyond the CDR3, the reference TRBV13 and TRBJ1-5 genes provide the residues; the full variable domain reads: AAGVIQSPRHLIKEKRETATLKCYPIPRHDTVYWYQQGPGQDPQFLISFYEKMQSDKGSIPDRFSAQQFSDYHSELNMSSLELGDSALYFCASSLGRGQAGQPQHFGDGTRLSIL.